Presented here are 13 T cell receptor beta chains from one specimen sequenced in a study of Ad26.COV2.S vaccination and SARS-CoV-2 variants. Treatment denoted: roughly 20 received Ad26.COV2.S at low or high dose, single or two shots; about 5 received placebo; per-sample allocation not given. Day 63 following the first vaccine or placebo injection was when the samples were taken. Data came from immunoSEQ multiplex PCR; TCRdb stores just in-frame clones and leaves some out. This table holds some 320,000 clones, more than 70% found once. This specimen was peripheral blood, taken in a trial of Ad26.COV2.S vaccine versus placebo. Source of these receptors: a person between 18 and 65 years old who received the Ad26.COV2.S COVID-19 vaccine or a placebo.

V usage is TRBV2 and J usage is TRBJ1-2; TRBD1 is a possible D gene (6 bases). Deletions cut 4 bases from V and 0 bases from J, with 9 bases between. In germline, CDR1 is SNHLY, CDR2 FYNNEI. This CDR3 region has 14 residues. For the CDR3, the DNA is TGTGCCAGCAGTGCGCAGGGGACTAACTATGGCTACACCTTC. It codes for CASSAQGTNYGYTF.

The table lists this clone with a count of one. The chain uses TRBV4-1 and TRBJ1-4; D not certain. V was shortened by 2 bases and J by 8 bases, with 12 bases between the two germline ends. CDR3 size: 14 residues. CDR1 and CDR2 (germline): MGHRA, YSYEKL. The CDR3 reads CASSQPTGGEKLFF. CDR3 in DNA: TGCGCCAGCAGCCAACCCACGGGTGGGGAAAAACTGTTTTTT.

The chain has TRBV5-1 and TRBJ2-1; TRBD1 matches at 9 bases. CDR3 length equals 15 residues. Germline V gene lookup returns CDR1 SGHRS and CDR2 YFSETQ. J lost 5 bases, V lost 0 bases, and 3 bases had no gene match. CDR3 nucleotide sequence: TGCGCCAGCAGCTTGGGGGACAGGGACCACAATGAGCAGTTCTTC. Residues: CASSLGDRDHNEQFF.

The chain joins TRBV2 to TRBJ2-3, with 13 bases lining up with TRBD2. Germline CDR1 is SNHLY and CDR2 is FYNNEI. This CDR3 spans 14 amino acids. V dropped 7 bases and J dropped 7; count of bases not matched to a gene: 5. CDR3 DNA: TGTGCCAGCACTGGGACTAGCGGGACGAATACGCAGTATTTT. It codes for CASTGTSGTNTQYF.

This sequence joins TRBV6-2 or TRBV6-3 and TRBJ2-2, with D uncertain. Germline CDR1 reads MNHEY; CDR2 reads SVGEGT. The CDR3 sequence is 14 residues long. Between the trimmed V and J ends, which lost 1 base and 5 bases, there was a span of 8 bases. The CDR3 DNA reads as TGTGCCAGCAGTTACTACTATTTAACCGGGGAGCTGTTTTTT. Its protein product is CASSYYYLTGELFF.

V gene TRBV16 combines with J gene TRBJ1-5, with D tentatively TRBD1 (5 bases). Germline loops: CDR1 KGHSY, CDR2 FQNENV. The V end lost 4 bases, the J end lost 5 bases, and 21 bases lay between the germline ends. This CDR3 has 17 residues. The DNA for the CDR3 is TGTGCCAGCAGCCCATACCCCACGGGGCAGGGTTATCAGCCCCAGCATTTT. It codes for CASSPYPTGQGYQPQHF.

V is TRBV7-8 and J is TRBJ1-3, with TRBD1 identical over 8 bases. The germline V gene encodes CDR1 SGHVS and CDR2 FQNEAQ. The CDR3 totals 15 residues. V was pared by 6 bases and J by 0 bases, with 4 bases of the junction left unmatched. This chain's CDR3 is CASSRDRLSGNTIYF. The CDR3 DNA is TGTGCCAGCAGTCGGGACAGGCTCTCTGGAAACACCATATATTTT.

This chain uses TRBV18 with TRBJ1-2; 11 nucleotides match TRBD1. CDR1 is KGHSH and CDR2 is LQKENI in the germline V gene. The ends lost 2 bases at V and 7 bases at J; junction bases unmatched: 9. The CDR3 loop spans 16 amino acids. The CDR3: CASSPIGGQGDPGYTF. The CDR3 DNA follows: TGTGCCAGCTCACCAATCGGGGGACAGGGGGATCCTGGCTACACCTTC.

The V gene is TRBV5-6, the J gene TRBJ1-4, with D hard to call. The length of the CDR3 is 13 residues. Germline values: CDR1 SGHDT, CDR2 YYEEEE. V was clipped by 0 bases and J by 8 bases, with 8 bases between them. CDR3: CASSLAMGEKLFF. CDR3 nucleotides: TGTGCCAGCAGCTTGGCAATGGGGGAAAAACTGTTTTTT. The complete variable domain, with remaining parts taken from reference TRBV5-6 and TRBJ1-4, reads DAGVTQSPTHLIKTRGQQVTLRCSPKSGHDTVSWYQQALGQGPQFIFQYYEEEERQRGNFPDRFSGHQFPNYSSELNVNALLLGDSALYLCASSLAMGEKLFFGSGTQLSVL.

The CDR3 is CASSFKKLTGANVLTF. CDR3 DNA sequence: TGTGCCAGCAGTTTTAAGAAATTGACTGGGGCCAACGTCCTGACTTTC. The chain couples TRBV6-5 to TRBJ2-6; D is ambiguous. The CDR3 is 16 amino acids. The V end was cut by 4 bases, the J end by 2 bases, with 12 bases between. Germline V CDR1 and CDR2: MNHEY, SVGAGI.

The chain joins TRBV5-1 to TRBJ2-7, with D maybe TRBD2 (5 bases). V was cut by 5 bases and J by 5 bases, with 11 bases left in between. CDR1 is SGHRS, CDR2 YFSETQ, per germline. The CDR3 has 12 amino acids. CDR3 DNA: TGCGCCAGCAGGAGGGAAGGGAACGAGCAGTACTTC. It codes for CASRREGNEQYF.

The V gene is TRBV6-5, the J gene TRBJ1-2; a weak D match, TRBD1 (5 bases). Germline V gene lookup returns CDR1 MNHEY and CDR2 SVGAGI. V dropped 7 bases and J dropped 2 bases, with 11 bases sitting between them. The CDR3 is 13 amino acids. The CDR3 DNA reads as TGTGCCAGCACCCCTGGACACAACTATGGCTACACCTTC. Protein sequence: CASTPGHNYGYTF.

V and J are TRBV4-3 and TRBJ1-2, with D unresolved. Between the trimmed V and J ends, which lost 1 base and 8 bases, there was a span of 14 bases. Germline values: CDR1 LGHNA, CDR2 YSLEER. The length of the CDR3 is 14 residues. The CDR3 protein is CASSQVGGVLGYTF. DNA for the CDR3: TGCGCCAGCAGCCAAGTCGGTGGGGTGCTAGGCTACACCTTC.